The entry below describes one TCR beta chain. Its cognate antigen is unknown. These data come from a study of cytomegalovirus exposure and HLA in healthy donors. Study-wide results and caveats: The finding came from a later analysis; first-cohort TCR clusters tended to co-occur in the roughly 110 validation repertoires.

CDR3 length: 11 amino acids. V lost 7 bases and J 4 bases, leaving 11 bases between the germline ends. Germline V lookup: CDR1 SQVTM, CDR2 ANQGSEA. Measured with immunoSEQ multiplex PCR; TCRdb has only the in-frame clones, and not every one. The sample yields 250,000 or so clones, 87% seen once. This rearrangement joins TRBV29-1 to TRBJ2-7; unclear D gene. Sequencing was carried out using PBMCs. The sequence was obtained from a man in his late teens or twenties in good health and CMV-seropositive. The CDR3 spells CSAGNIYEQYF. The DNA for the CDR3 is TGCAGCGCCGGAAACATTTACGAGCAGTACTTC.